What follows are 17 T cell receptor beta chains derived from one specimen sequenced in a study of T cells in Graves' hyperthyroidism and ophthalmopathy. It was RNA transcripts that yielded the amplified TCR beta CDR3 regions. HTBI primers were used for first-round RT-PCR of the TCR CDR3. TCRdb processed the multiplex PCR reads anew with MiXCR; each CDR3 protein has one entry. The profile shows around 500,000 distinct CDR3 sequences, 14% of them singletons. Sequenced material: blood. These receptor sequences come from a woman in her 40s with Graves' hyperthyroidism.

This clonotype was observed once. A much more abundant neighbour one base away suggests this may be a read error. CDR3 bases: TGTGCCATCAGTGAATTAACAGGGGCGTATGGATACGAGCAGTACTTC. Translating gives CAISELTGAYGYEQYF. The J gene is TRBJ2-7, the V gene TRBV10-3, with 7 bases fitting TRBD1. CDR1 and CDR2 from the germline V gene are ENHRY and SYGVKD. Trimming at V came to 3 bases and at J to 4 bases, leaving 12 bases not matched to a gene. The CDR3 runs to 16 residues.

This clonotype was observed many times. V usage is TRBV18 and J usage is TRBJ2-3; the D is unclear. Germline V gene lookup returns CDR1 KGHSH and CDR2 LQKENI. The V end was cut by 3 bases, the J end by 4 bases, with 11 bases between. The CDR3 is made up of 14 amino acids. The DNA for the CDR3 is TGTGCCAGCTCACCTAACGGAAATGCAGATACGCAGTATTTT. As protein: CASSPNGNADTQYF. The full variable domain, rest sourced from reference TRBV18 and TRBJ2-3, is NAGVMQNPRHLVRRRGQEARLRCSPMKGHSHVYWYRQLPEEGLKFMVYLQKENIIDESGMPKERFSAEFPKEGPSILRIQQVVRGDSAAYFCASSPNGNADTQYFGPGTRLTVL.

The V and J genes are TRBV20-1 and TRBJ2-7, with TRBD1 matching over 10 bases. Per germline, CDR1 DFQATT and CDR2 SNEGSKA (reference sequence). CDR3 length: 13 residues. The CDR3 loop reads CSFKTGGLDEQYF. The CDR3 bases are TGCAGCTTTAAGACAGGGGGCTTGGACGAGCAGTACTTC.

The CDR3 loop reads CASCLRPGLAVVRSTGELFF. DNA for the CDR3: TGTGCCAGCTGCCTCCGACCCGGACTAGCGGTGGTTCGGAGCACCGGGGAGCTGTTTTTT. The chain is built from TRBV27 and TRBJ2-2, with 10 bases aligning to TRBD2. CDR1 is MNHEY, CDR2 SMNVEV, per germline (reference sequence). The CDR3 runs 20 residues. Trimming cost V 8 bases and J 4 bases; bases outside gene matches: 22.

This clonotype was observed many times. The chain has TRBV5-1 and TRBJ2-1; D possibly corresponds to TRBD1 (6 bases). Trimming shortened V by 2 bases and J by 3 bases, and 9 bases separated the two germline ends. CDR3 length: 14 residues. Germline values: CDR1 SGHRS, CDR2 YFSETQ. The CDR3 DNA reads TGCGCCAGCAGCTTAAGGACAGACTACAATGAGCAGTTCTTC. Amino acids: CASSLRTDYNEQFF.

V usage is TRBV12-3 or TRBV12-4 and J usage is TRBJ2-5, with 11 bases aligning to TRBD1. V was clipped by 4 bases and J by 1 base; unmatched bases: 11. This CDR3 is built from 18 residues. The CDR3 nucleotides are TGTGCCAGCAGTTCAAGTCGGGACAGGGGGAACCGCCAAGAGACCCAGTACTTC. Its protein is CASSSSRDRGNRQETQYF.

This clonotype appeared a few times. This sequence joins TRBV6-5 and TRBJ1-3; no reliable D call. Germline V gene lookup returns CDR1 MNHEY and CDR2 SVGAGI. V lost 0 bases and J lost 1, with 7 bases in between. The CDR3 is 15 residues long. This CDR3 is CASSYSPASGNTIYF. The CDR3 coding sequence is TGTGCCAGCAGTTACTCGCCGGCATCTGGAAACACCATATATTTT.

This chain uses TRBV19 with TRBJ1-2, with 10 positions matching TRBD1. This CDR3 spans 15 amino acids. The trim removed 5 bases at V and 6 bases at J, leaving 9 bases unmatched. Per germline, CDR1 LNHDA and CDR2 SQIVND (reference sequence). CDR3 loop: CASSRDRGILDGYTF. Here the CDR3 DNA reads TGTGCCAGTAGTCGGGACAGGGGAATCCTGGATGGCTACACCTTC.

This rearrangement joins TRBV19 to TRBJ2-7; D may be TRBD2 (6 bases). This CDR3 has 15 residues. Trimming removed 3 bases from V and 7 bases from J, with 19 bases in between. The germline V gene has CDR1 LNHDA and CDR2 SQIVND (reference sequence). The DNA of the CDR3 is TGTGCCAGTAGTATCGGGGGTCCTGGCCCCTTTGAGCAGTACTTC. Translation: CASSIGGPGPFEQYF. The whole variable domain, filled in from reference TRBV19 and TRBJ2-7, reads DGGITQSPKYLFRKEGQNVTLSCEQNLNHDAMYWYRQDPGQGLRLIYYSQIVNDFQKGDIAEGYSVSREKKESFPLTVTSAQKNPTAFYLCASSIGGPGPFEQYFGPGTRLTVT.

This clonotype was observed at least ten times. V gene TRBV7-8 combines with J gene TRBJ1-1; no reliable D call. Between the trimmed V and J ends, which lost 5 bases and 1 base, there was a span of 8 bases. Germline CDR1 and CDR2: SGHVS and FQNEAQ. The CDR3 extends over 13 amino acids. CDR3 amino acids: CASSQVGNTEAFF. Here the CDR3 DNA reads TGTGCCAGCAGCCAGGTGGGGAACACTGAAGCTTTCTTT.

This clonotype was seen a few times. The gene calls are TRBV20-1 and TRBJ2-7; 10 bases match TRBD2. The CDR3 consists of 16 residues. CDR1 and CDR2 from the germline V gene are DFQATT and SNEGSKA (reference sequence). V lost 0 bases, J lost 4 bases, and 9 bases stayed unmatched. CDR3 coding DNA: TGCAGTGCTAGAGATCGGGCTAGCGGGAGTGTATACGAGCAGTACTTC. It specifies CSARDRASGSVYEQYF.

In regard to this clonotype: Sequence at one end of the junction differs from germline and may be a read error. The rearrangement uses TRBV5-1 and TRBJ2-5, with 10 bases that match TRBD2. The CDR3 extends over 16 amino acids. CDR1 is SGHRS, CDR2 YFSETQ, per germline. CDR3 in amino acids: CASSPTASGRGETQYF. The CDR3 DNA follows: TGTGCCAGCAGCCCGACGGCTAGCGGGAGAGGGGAGACCCAGTACTTC.

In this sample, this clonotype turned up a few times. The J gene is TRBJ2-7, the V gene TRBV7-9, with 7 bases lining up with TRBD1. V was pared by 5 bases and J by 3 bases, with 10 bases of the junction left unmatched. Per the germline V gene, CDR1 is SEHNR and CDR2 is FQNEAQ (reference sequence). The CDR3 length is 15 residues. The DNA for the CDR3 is TGTGCCAGCAGCGGAGGACAGGCCGCCTTCTACGAGCAGTACTTC. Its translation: CASSGGQAAFYEQYF.

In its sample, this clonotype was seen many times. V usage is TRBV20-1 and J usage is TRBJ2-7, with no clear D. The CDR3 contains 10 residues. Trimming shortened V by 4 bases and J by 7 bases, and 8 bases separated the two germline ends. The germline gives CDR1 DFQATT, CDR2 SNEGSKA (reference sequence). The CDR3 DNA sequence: TGCAGTGCTACCCCCCGGGAGCAGTACTTC. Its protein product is CSATPREQYF.

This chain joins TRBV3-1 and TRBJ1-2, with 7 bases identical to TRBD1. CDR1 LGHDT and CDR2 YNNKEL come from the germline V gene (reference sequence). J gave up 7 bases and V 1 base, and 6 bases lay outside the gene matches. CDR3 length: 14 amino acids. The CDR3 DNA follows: TGTGCCAGCAGCCAAGCGACAGGGTGGGGTGGCTACACCTTC. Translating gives CASSQATGWGGYTF.

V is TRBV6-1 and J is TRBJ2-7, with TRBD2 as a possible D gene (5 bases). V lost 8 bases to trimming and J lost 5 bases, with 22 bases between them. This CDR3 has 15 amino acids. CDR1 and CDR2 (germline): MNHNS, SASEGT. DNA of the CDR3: TGTGCCAGCTCCCCCCCACTAGATCTCCGGAACGAGCAGTACTTC. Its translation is CASSPPLDLRNEQYF.

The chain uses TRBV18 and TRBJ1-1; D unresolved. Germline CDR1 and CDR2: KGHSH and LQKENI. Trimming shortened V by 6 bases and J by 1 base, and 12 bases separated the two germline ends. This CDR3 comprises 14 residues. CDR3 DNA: TGTGCCAGCTCCTGGGAACAGAAGAACACTGAAGCTTTCTTT. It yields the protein CASSWEQKNTEAFF.